This is a list of T cell receptor beta chains from one sample in a study of cytomegalovirus exposure and HLA in healthy donors. Measured with immunoSEQ multiplex PCR; TCRdb has only the in-frame clones, and not every one. The sample carries under 200,000 clones, 65% to 80% recorded once. Sequenced sample: PBMCs. The receptor source for this set is a woman aged 45 to 65 in good health and CMV-seropositive. The CDR3 runs from the conserved cysteine through the conserved F or W. D genes are given only for firm matches. Clone size is not always given. Where it is, it says once, few, many or a class for expanded clones.

CASSGRLAGGPEQFF	TGTGCCAGCAGCGGTAGACTAGCGGGAGGACCTGAGCAGTTCTTC	.	TRBV7-2	TRBJ2-1	TRBD2
CASGRDRNTDTQYF	TGCGCCAGCGGCCGGGACAGGAACACAGATACGCAGTATTTT	.	TRBV23-1	TRBJ2-3	TRBD1
CASSSIAGGYNEQFF	TGTGCCAGCAGCTCGATAGCGGGGGGGTACAATGAGCAGTTCTTC	.	TRBV7-8	TRBJ2-1	TRBD2
CASSHRDGTSDNEQFF	TGTGCCAGCAGCCATAGGGACGGGACTAGCGATAATGAGCAGTTCTTC	once	TRBV11-2	TRBJ2-1	TRBD2
CAISGELREQYF	TGTGCCATCAGCGGGGAACTCAGGGAGCAGTACTTC	.	TRBV10-3	TRBJ2-7	.
CASSLGQGGSGYTF	TGTGCCAGCAGCTTAGGGCAGGGCGGGAGCGGCTACACCTTC	.	TRBV7-8	TRBJ1-2	.
CASSSIGQGRNEQFF	TGCGCCAGCAGCTCAATAGGACAGGGTCGGAATGAGCAGTTCTTC	.	TRBV5-1	TRBJ2-1	TRBD1
CASSLGGAGGRELFF	TGTGCCAGCAGTTTGGGTGGGGCAGGGGGCCGGGAGCTGTTTTTT	.	TRBV28	TRBJ2-2	TRBD1
CASSSAQGYTDTQYF	TGCGCCAGCAGCTCAGCACAGGGGTACACAGATACGCAGTATTTT	few	TRBV5-1	TRBJ2-3	TRBD1
CASRLMATNEKLFF	TGCGCCAGCAGGCTAATGGCAACTAATGAAAAACTGTTTTTT	.	TRBV5-1	TRBJ1-4	.
CASSLGLASYNEQFF	TGCGCCAGCAGCTTGGGGCTAGCGAGTTACAATGAGCAGTTCTTC	.	TRBV5-1	TRBJ2-1	.
CASRKGGETQYF	TGTGCCAGCAGGAAGGGAGGAGAGACCCAGTACTTC	.	TRBV7-9	TRBJ2-5	.